Listed here are 31 T cell receptor beta chains from one sample, sequenced in a study of T-cell reconstitution after alpha-beta-depleted transplantation in children. Using unique molecular identifiers, the investigators prepared the TCRbeta library. TCRdb processed the PCR reads anew with MiXCR; each CDR3 protein has one entry. Here the sample spans fewer than 130,000 distinct CDR3 sequences, about a tenth being singletons. Sequenced material: PBMCs from the stem cell graft donor, taken from the stem cell graft. The source is a human donor who donated a stem cell graft to a child with acute lymphoblastic leukemia.

This clonotype was observed many times. The chain joins TRBV20-1 to TRBJ2-5; TRBD2 matches 8 bases. The germline V gene has CDR1 DFQATT and CDR2 SNEGSKA (reference sequence). The junction had 8 bases not matched to a gene; V was cut back by 4 bases and J by 1 base. This CDR3 contains 15 residues. The DNA for the CDR3 is TGCAGTGCTACACGCGGCGGGACTAGCCAAGAGACCCAGTACTTC. Its protein product is CSATRGGTSQETQYF.

This clonotype has at least ten counts. The chain joins TRBV7-3 to TRBJ2-5, with D possibly matching TRBD2 (5 bases). This CDR3 contains 14 residues. Trimming left V 5 bases short and J 4 bases short, with 14 bases between. Germline V gene sequence: CDR1 SGHTA, CDR2 FQGTGA. This CDR3 reads CASSPEGRGETQYF. As DNA, the CDR3 is TGTGCCAGCAGCCCGGAAGGGAGAGGAGAGACCCAGTACTTC. Variable domain in full (rest from reference TRBV7-3 and TRBJ2-5): GAGVSQTPSNKVTEKGKYVELRCDPISGHTALYWYRQSLGQGPEFLIYFQGTGAADDSGLPNDRFFAVRPEGSVSTLKIQRTERGDSAVYLCASSPEGRGETQYFGPGTRLLVL.

This clonotype was observed at least ten times. The rearrangement links TRBV5-1 to TRBJ1-1; the D gene is possibly TRBD1 (6 bases). The CDR3 has 13 residues. Germline CDR1 SGHRS, CDR2 YFSETQ. Trimming stripped 6 bases from V and 0 bases from J, with 9 bases between. CDR3 in DNA: TGCGCCAGCAAGGACAGTATGAACACTGAAGCTTTCTTT. Amino acid sequence: CASKDSMNTEAFF.

This clonotype showed up many times. The V gene is TRBV29-1, the J gene TRBJ2-5; 7 nucleotides align to TRBD1. The trim removed 0 bases at V and 5 bases at J, leaving 6 bases unmatched. The CDR3 consists of 14 residues. Germline assignment: CDR1 SQVTM and CDR2 ANQGSEA. In DNA, the CDR3 is TGCAGCGTTGAAGAGCCGACAGGGTTGGAGACCCAGTACTTC. This translates into CSVEEPTGLETQYF.

This clonotype has only a few counts. V gene TRBV10-3 combines with J gene TRBJ2-1, with 7 bases that match TRBD2. The germline V gene has CDR1 ENHRY and CDR2 SYGVKD. Losses at the gene ends were 6 bases for V and 3 bases for J; bases not matched to a gene: 5. CDR3 length: 14 amino acids. CDR3 bases: TGTGCCATCAGCCCAGCGGGGTTCTACAATGAGCAGTTCTTC. The encoded protein is CAISPAGFYNEQFF.

The sample holds many counts of this clonotype. This rearrangement joins TRBV7-2 to TRBJ2-1; no firm D call. In germline, CDR1 is SGHTA, CDR2 FQGNSA. The V gene lost 4 bases and the J gene lost 10 bases, with 11 bases spanning the gap. The CDR3 length is 12 residues. The CDR3 DNA follows: TGTGCCAGCAGCTCTTACACTGGAGAGCAGTTCTTC. Its protein product is CASSSYTGEQFF.

This clonotype was counted many times. The V and J genes are TRBV3-1 and TRBJ2-4; 8 nucleotides agree with TRBD1. V gave up 6 bases and J gave up 9 bases; unmatched junction bases: 16. This CDR3 comprises 16 residues. Germline V gene data show CDR1 as LGHDT and CDR2 as YNNKEL (reference sequence). In DNA form, the CDR3 reads TGTGCCAGCAGTATCGTTCCAGGGGGCGATCGGGTCATTCAGTACTTC. Translation: CASSIVPGGDRVIQYF.

This clonotype was detected ten times or more. The V call is TRBV29-1, the J call TRBJ2-2; 9 bases map to TRBD2. The ends lost 7 bases at V and 1 base at J; junction bases unmatched: 4. The CDR3 runs 14 residues. Germline V gene lookup returns CDR1 SQVTM and CDR2 ANQGSEA. The CDR3: CSALTSGNTGELFF. CDR3 bases: TGCAGCGCTCTGACTAGCGGGAACACCGGGGAGCTGTTTTTT.

Turning to this clonotype: Its ends do not fully match the called genes, so a read error is possible. The genes are TRBV20-1 and TRBJ2-7; D may be TRBD2 (6 bases). Germline CDR1 and CDR2: DFQATT and SNEGSKA (reference sequence). This CDR3 region has 16 residues. CDR3 loop: CCARAGHRVMIGEQYF. CDR3 nucleotides: TGCTGTGCTAGAGCGGGCCATCGGGTAATGATTGGCGAGCAGTACTTC.

This clonotype was counted ten times or more. The chain carries TRBV12-3 or TRBV12-4 and TRBJ2-5, with 9 bases fitting TRBD1. CDR3 size: 15 residues. Trimming at V came to 5 bases and at J to 2 bases, leaving 6 bases not matched to a gene. CDR3 protein: CASSPRDRDQETQYF. In DNA, the CDR3 is TGTGCCAGCAGTCCCCGGGACAGGGATCAAGAGACCCAGTACTTC.

Remarks on this clonotype: A junction end diverges from the germline sequence, so it may reflect a read error. This sequence joins TRBV7-7 and TRBJ2-5, with TRBD2 matching 12 bases. Germline CDR1 and CDR2: SSHAT and FNYEAQ (reference sequence). This CDR3 is 16 amino acids long. CDR3: CASSPGLAGTQETQYF. CDR3 sequence (DNA): TGTGCTAGCAGCCCAGGACTAGCGGGGACCCAAGAGACCCAGTACTTC.

This clonotype showed up many times. V usage is TRBV7-2 and J usage is TRBJ1-3; unclear D gene. From germline, CDR1 is SGHTA and CDR2 FQGNSA. Trimming shortened V by 1 base and J by 0 bases, and 7 bases separated the two germline ends. The CDR3 length is 15 residues. CDR3 amino acids: CASSLEGFSGNTIYF. The DNA of the CDR3 is TGTGCCAGCAGCTTAGAAGGCTTCTCTGGAAACACCATATATTTT.

Only one count was recorded for this clonotype. A much larger clone is a single base away; this may be a read error. The V call is TRBV11-2, the J call TRBJ1-1; D ambiguous. This CDR3 has 12 residues. Germline V gives CDR1 SGHAT, CDR2 FQNNGV. V was trimmed by 4 bases and J by 11 bases, leaving 14 bases between them. This chain's CDR3 is CASSSALGIAFF. The CDR3 region has the DNA TGTGCCAGCAGCTCAGCTCTCGGTATTGCTTTCTTT.

This clonotype was found many times. This sequence joins TRBV12-3 or TRBV12-4 and TRBJ1-5; possible D gene TRBD1, 5 bases. Trimming took off 3 bases at V and 5 bases at J, with 14 bases between the two ends. CDR3 length equals 15 residues. The CDR3 DNA reads TGTGCCAGCAGTTTGCCGGGGCCCAGGGATCAGCCCCAGCATTTT. This encodes CASSLPGPRDQPQHF.

This clonotype was found many times. The genes are TRBV27 and TRBJ2-1; possible D gene TRBD1, 6 bases. The CDR3 has 13 residues. The V gene lost 4 bases and the J gene lost 7 bases, with 11 bases spanning the gap. Germline V gene data show CDR1 as MNHEY and CDR2 as SMNVEV (reference sequence). Written as DNA, the CDR3 is TGTGCCAGCAGTTCGACAGGTTTGAATGAGCAGTTCTTC. Protein sequence: CASSSTGLNEQFF.

Ten or more counts support this clonotype. The CDR3 reads CASSPEIIRGDADTQYF. The DNA for the CDR3 is TGTGCCAGCAGCCCCGAGATTATCAGGGGTGACGCAGATACGCAGTATTTT. The rearrangement joins TRBV5-5 to TRBJ2-3; possible D gene TRBD1, 6 bases. The CDR3 is 17 amino acids. With 4 bases removed from V and 4 bases from J, the gap between germline ends came to 22 bases. In germline, CDR1 is SGHKS, CDR2 YYEKEE (reference sequence).

For this clonotype: This may be a read error: a much more frequent sequence differs by one nucleotide. This chain links TRBV6-2 or TRBV6-3 with TRBJ2-5; tentatively, D is TRBD1 (6 bases). The CDR3 runs 15 residues. The germline V and J ends were trimmed by 4 bases and 5 bases, with 17 bases remaining between them. CDR1 is MNHEY and CDR2 is SVGEGT in the germline V gene. The CDR3 region has the DNA TGTGCCAGCAGTTCATCAACAGGGATAGTGGAGACCCAGTACTTC. Translating it yields CASSSSTGIVETQYF.

At least ten counts were recorded for this clonotype. This chain uses TRBV7-2 with TRBJ2-3; D gene ambiguous. The germline V and J ends were trimmed by 4 bases and 1 base, with 12 bases remaining between them. This CDR3 is 15 amino acids long. Germline V gene sequence: CDR1 SGHTA, CDR2 FQGNSA. CDR3 coding DNA: TGTGCCAGCAGCTCCCCGGTGGCTGGCACAGATACGCAGTATTTT. Translated: CASSSPVAGTDTQYF.

This clonotype was picked up many times. V is TRBV4-2 and J is TRBJ2-2, with TRBD2 matching over 9 bases. CDR3 length: 17 residues. Germline lookup yields CDR1 LGHNA and CDR2 YNFKEQ. Germline trimming cut 0 bases from V and 5 bases from J; bases unmatched to any gene: 7. The CDR3 sequence: CASSQDYSGGGTGELFF. CDR3 nucleotides: TGTGCCAGCAGCCAAGACTATAGCGGGGGCGGAACCGGGGAGCTGTTTTTT.

A few counts support this clonotype. The V gene is TRBV20-1, the J gene TRBJ1-1, with D maybe TRBD1 (5 bases). This CDR3 is 11 amino acids long. The germline V and J ends were trimmed by 3 bases and 7 bases, with 9 bases remaining between them. Germline CDR1 is DFQATT and CDR2 is SNEGSKA (reference sequence). The CDR3 spells CSARGGGEAFF. CDR3 DNA sequence: TGCAGTGCTAGGGGGGGGGGTGAAGCTTTCTTT.

This clonotype was detected many times. V gene TRBV20-1 combines with J gene TRBJ2-3; 10 bases map to TRBD2. After removal of 5 bases from V and 2 bases from J, the junction contained 10 bases not matched to a gene. In germline, CDR1 is DFQATT, CDR2 SNEGSKA (reference sequence). This CDR3 has 16 amino acids. CDR3 region: CSAEGLAGANTDTQYF. The DNA for the CDR3 is TGCAGTGCTGAGGGTCTAGCGGGGGCCAACACAGATACGCAGTATTTT.

Ten or more counts support this clonotype. The CDR3 spells CSARDMATGANYGYTF. As DNA, the CDR3 is TGCAGTGCTAGAGATATGGCAACAGGAGCTAACTATGGCTACACCTTC. The chain couples TRBV20-1 to TRBJ1-2, with a possible D match to TRBD1 (5 bases). V lost 0 bases to trimming and J lost 0 bases, with 14 bases between them. The CDR3 contains 16 residues. Germline V gene sequence: CDR1 DFQATT, CDR2 SNEGSKA (reference sequence).

This clonotype was counted ten times or more. The gene calls are TRBV5-4 and TRBJ2-7, with 9 bases identical to TRBD2. The CDR3 sequence is 15 residues long. Germline loops: CDR1 SGHNT, CDR2 YYREEE (reference sequence). V lost 3 bases, J lost 6 bases, and 10 bases stayed unmatched. The CDR3 nucleotides are TGTGCCAGCAGCTCTGCGGGGGGGATCCGAGGCGAGCAGTACTTC. Protein: CASSSAGGIRGEQYF.

This clonotype was recorded many times. The chain is built from TRBV20-1 and TRBJ2-3, with 9 bases that match TRBD2. There are 14 residues in the CDR3. V was pared by 5 bases and J by 1 base, with 4 bases of the junction left unmatched. The V gene's germline CDR1 is DFQATT and CDR2 SNEGSKA (reference sequence). Here the CDR3 reads CSAARGGGTDTQYF. CDR3 DNA: TGCAGTGCTGCGCGGGGGGGCGGCACAGATACGCAGTATTTT.

In this sample, this clonotype turned up many times. The chain joins TRBV5-1 to TRBJ2-1, with D possibly called TRBD1 or TRBD2 (5 bases each). Germline V gene sequence: CDR1 SGHRS, CDR2 YFSETQ. V was cut by 0 bases and J by 5 bases, with 15 bases left in between. The CDR3 consists of 16 residues. CDR3 protein: CASSLEWGRLDNEQFF. CDR3 DNA sequence: TGCGCCAGCAGCTTGGAGTGGGGACGATTAGACAATGAGCAGTTCTTC.

This clonotype appeared many times. As DNA, the CDR3 is TGCGCCAGCAGCTCCTCCACGACAGGGGGCTCTAATTCACCCCTCCACTTT. This codes for CASSSSTTGGSNSPLHF. V and J are TRBV5-1 and TRBJ1-6; 10 nucleotides match TRBD1. There are 17 residues in the CDR3. Germline CDR1 reads SGHRS; CDR2 reads YFSETQ. The ends lost 3 bases at V and 6 bases at J; junction bases unmatched: 9.

This clonotype was counted at least ten times. The CDR3 nucleotides are TGTGCCAGCAGTTTTATACTAGCGGGAGGGCTCGCAGATACGCAGTATTTT. Residues: CASSFILAGGLADTQYF. The genes are TRBV28 and TRBJ2-3, with 13 bases aligning to TRBD2. The CDR3 contains 17 residues. V lost 3 bases, J lost 4 bases, and 7 bases stayed unmatched. Per germline, CDR1 MDHEN and CDR2 SYDVKM.

In its sample, this clonotype was seen many times. The chain uses TRBV29-1 and TRBJ1-2; the D is unclear. This CDR3 is built from 11 residues. The V gene lost 4 bases and the J gene lost 2 bases, with 5 bases spanning the gap. CDR1 and CDR2 from the germline V gene are SQVTM and ANQGSEA. CDR3 in DNA: TGCAGCGTTGGAAGCAACTATGGCTACACCTTC. Translating gives CSVGSNYGYTF.

The sample holds many counts of this clonotype. The CDR3 DNA sequence: TGTGCCAGCAGGTCGGACAGGGGTACCGAGCAGTACTTC. It specifies CASRSDRGTEQYF. V and J are TRBV6-5 and TRBJ2-7, with 9 positions matching TRBD1. CDR1 and CDR2 (germline): MNHEY, SVGAGI. The V segment lost 6 bases and the J segment 6 bases; nucleotides outside the gene matches: 6. The CDR3 length is 13 residues.

This clonotype has a count of ten or more. V and J are TRBV7-2 and TRBJ2-7; D might be TRBD1 (6 bases). V gave up 3 bases and J gave up 3 bases, with 15 bases separating them. Per the germline V gene, CDR1 is SGHTA and CDR2 is FQGNSA. The CDR3 is 15 amino acids. The CDR3 is CASSFPGDRDYEQYF. For the CDR3, the DNA is TGTGCCAGCAGCTTCCCAGGGGATCGGGACTACGAGCAGTACTTC.

This clonotype was recorded at least ten times. The chain has TRBV29-1 and TRBJ2-1; D call uncertain. Germline V gene data show CDR1 as SQVTM and CDR2 as ANQGSEA. The V and J ends lost 6 bases and 2 bases respectively, with 11 bases between them. The CDR3 sequence is 13 residues long. This CDR3 reads CSVPLWPYNEQFF. CDR3 DNA: TGCAGCGTCCCGCTCTGGCCCTACAATGAGCAGTTCTTC.